The clone carrying this TCR beta chain was recorded only once. Sequenced patients had shown CD8+CD57+ cell expansion by flow cytometry. The data were taken from a study of CD8+CD57+ T cells in acquired aplastic anemia. TCR beta VDJ and CDR3 profiles were obtained from a genomic DNA template. TCRdb called the reads again in MiXCR, with one record for every CDR3 protein. The sample includes about 470,000 distinct CDR3 sequences, around 32% seen only once; the top ten take 0.8% to 0.85%. The V end was cut by 5 bases, the J end by 0 bases, with 14 bases between. Germline V CDR1 and CDR2: PRHDT, FYEKMQ (reference sequence). The CDR3 contains 17 residues.

This TCR came from a human donor with aplastic anemia. The sequencing input was sorted CD4+, CD8+, or CD8+CD57+ T cells (not recorded which) from PBMCs. The chain recombines TRBV13 with TRBJ1-6; possible D gene TRBD1, 5 bases. CDR3: CASSLQDKSSYNSPLHF. As DNA, the CDR3 is TGTGCCAGCAGCCTCCAGGACAAGAGCTCCTATAATTCACCCCTCCACTTT.